Below, 13 T cell receptor beta chains from the same sample are listed, as sequenced in a study of T cell responses to AZD1222 COVID-19 vaccine. The assay was immunoSEQ multiplex PCR, and TCRdb's table has in-frame clones only and misses some. Among tens of thousands of clones listed, around 89% were seen once. Sample: peripheral blood, taken 28 days after the second AZD1222 dose. These receptors originate from an adult who received the AZD1222 COVID-19 vaccine.

The chain joins TRBV4-3 to TRBJ1-4; TRBD1 matches 7 bases. V lost 4 bases, J lost 8 bases, and 13 bases stayed unmatched. Per the germline V gene, CDR1 is LGHNA and CDR2 is YSLEER. The CDR3 totals 16 residues. The chain's CDR3 is CASSPYLDRVGEKLFF. CDR3 nucleotide sequence: TGCGCCAGCAGCCCCTACCTTGACAGGGTCGGGGAAAAACTGTTTTTT.

V is TRBV7-9 and J is TRBJ2-7, with D hard to call. V was cut by 1 base and J by 2 bases, with 9 bases left in between. The V gene's germline CDR1 is SEHNR and CDR2 FQNEAQ (reference sequence). CDR3 size: 14 residues. The CDR3 loop is CASSLDHSPYEQYF. In DNA, the CDR3 is TGTGCCAGCAGCTTAGACCACAGTCCCTACGAGCAGTACTTC.

The rearrangement joins TRBV15 to TRBJ2-4; D gene uncertain. The CDR3 is made up of 14 amino acids. Germline V CDR1 and CDR2: LNHNV, YYDKDF (reference sequence). V was trimmed by 5 bases and J by 3 bases, leaving 11 bases between them. CDR3 protein: CATSSKIGKNIQYF. CDR3 sequence (DNA): TGTGCCACCAGCTCCAAGATCGGCAAAAACATTCAGTACTTC.

The chain joins TRBV19 to TRBJ1-3; 9 nucleotides align to TRBD1. Germline CDR1 LNHDA, CDR2 SQIVND (reference sequence). V lost 7 bases and J lost 0; bases outside the gene matches: 4. This CDR3 comprises 15 residues. This CDR3 reads CASTDRGGSGNTIYF. As DNA, the CDR3 is TGTGCCAGTACGGACAGGGGTGGCTCTGGAAACACCATATATTTT.

The chain recombines TRBV3-1 (or the pseudogene TRBV3-2) with TRBJ2-5; 10 bases map to TRBD2. The CDR3 contains 14 residues. Trimming cost V 3 bases and J 5 bases; bases outside gene matches: 3. Looked up from germline, CDR1 is LGHDT and CDR2 is YNNKEL (reference sequence). CDR3 DNA: TGTGCCAGCAGCCAGCTACTAGCGGGGGAGACCCAGTACTTC. Translating gives CASSQLLAGETQYF.

The rearrangement joins TRBV19 to TRBJ2-3; 8 bases are a match to TRBD1. With 1 base clipped from V and 2 bases from J, the junction kept 5 bases outside the gene matches. Germline lookup yields CDR1 LNHDA and CDR2 SQIVND (reference sequence). The CDR3 has 16 amino acids. The CDR3 is CASSIVRDRSTDTQYF. DNA for the CDR3: TGTGCCAGTAGTATAGTACGGGACAGGTCCACAGATACGCAGTATTTT.

This sequence joins TRBV5-5 and TRBJ2-5; 8 positions match TRBD1. The CDR3 consists of 16 residues. V was pared by 0 bases and J by 4 bases, with 8 bases of the junction left unmatched. Per germline, CDR1 SGHKS and CDR2 YYEKEE (reference sequence). The CDR3 sequence is CASSLEGQGAGETQYF. CDR3 nucleotides: TGTGCCAGCAGCTTGGAGGGGCAGGGGGCCGGAGAGACCCAGTACTTC.

The rearrangement links TRBV15 to TRBJ1-2; D gene ambiguous. This CDR3 has 15 residues. Germline CDR1 and CDR2: LNHNV and YYDKDF (reference sequence). V lost 3 bases and J 4 bases, leaving 15 bases between the germline ends. The CDR3 DNA sequence: TGTGCCACCAGCAGGGACCTTGGTCGGGTCTATGGCTACACCTTC. Encoded protein: CATSRDLGRVYGYTF.

J is TRBJ2-7 and V is TRBV15; the D is unclear. V lost 0 bases and J 3 bases, leaving 6 bases between the germline ends. This CDR3 is 13 amino acids long. CDR1 is LNHNV, CDR2 YYDKDF, per germline (reference sequence). For the CDR3, the DNA is TGTGCCACCAGCAGAGATACGAGCTACGAGCAGTACTTC. Its protein is CATSRDTSYEQYF.

This sequence joins TRBV13 and TRBJ2-7, with 9 bases fitting TRBD1. In germline, CDR1 is PRHDT, CDR2 FYEKMQ (reference sequence). Unmatched junction bases numbered 8, after V lost 4 bases and J lost 4 bases. This CDR3 has 15 residues. CDR3 DNA: TGTGCCAGCAGCTCTCCGGGACAGGGTCTTTACGAGCAGTACTTC. Its protein is CASSSPGQGLYEQYF.

The genes are TRBV5-1 and TRBJ1-1; D gene uncertain. The length of the CDR3 is 17 residues. V was trimmed by 0 bases and J by 0 bases, leaving 15 bases between them. Germline V gene lookup returns CDR1 SGHRS and CDR2 YFSETQ. The CDR3 DNA reads TGCGCCAGCAGCTTGGGGCTCCCTGCCACCCTGAACACTGAAGCTTTCTTT. It is translated as CASSLGLPATLNTEAFF.

The V call is TRBV7-9, the J call TRBJ1-3; a possible D gene is TRBD1 (5 bases). Germline CDR1 is SEHNR and CDR2 is FQNEAQ (reference sequence). The CDR3 is made up of 16 amino acids. Trimming removed 5 bases at V and 1 base at J, with 15 bases between. This chain's CDR3 is CASSPTVWESGNTIYF. The DNA of the CDR3 is TGTGCCAGCAGCCCGACAGTATGGGAGTCTGGAAACACCATATATTTT.

V is TRBV5-6 and J is TRBJ1-2, with D possibly TRBD1 on 5 matching bases. This CDR3 is 15 amino acids long. Trimming left V 0 bases short and J 0 bases short, with 9 bases between. Germline CDR1 is SGHDT and CDR2 is YYEEEE. The CDR3 sequence: CASSLGGPANYGYTF. As DNA, the CDR3 is TGTGCCAGCAGCTTGGGGGGCCCCGCTAACTATGGCTACACCTTC.